The rows below give T cell receptor beta chains drawn from one sample of a study of shared clonotypes between healthy human individuals. Assay used: immunoSEQ multiplex PCR; TCRdb lists only in-frame clones, some missing. Counted here are more than 2 million clones, about 95% occurring once; the ten biggest clones make up roughly 1%. Sequenced sample: naive CD8+ T cells sorted from blood. The receptors derive from a man aged 18 to 29 in good health. CDR3s include the opening cysteine and the closing phenylalanine or tryptophan. A D gene is named only where the DNA matches it firmly.

V: TRBV5-4
D: .
J: TRBJ2-5
CDR3: CASSPPGAARETQYF
DNA: TGTGCCAGCAGCCCGCCGGGGGCCGCCCGAGAGACCCAGTACTTC

V: TRBV2
D: .
J: TRBJ2-3
CDR3: CASSEAGEGVTDTQYF
DNA: TGTGCCAGCAGTGAAGCGGGGGAGGGGGTGACAGATACGCAGTATTTT

V: TRBV28
D: .
J: TRBJ2-7
CDR3: CASSPLLATINYEQYF
DNA: TGTGCCAGCAGTCCCCTACTAGCAACGATCAATTACGAGCAGTACTTC

V: TRBV7-9
D: .
J: TRBJ1-4
CDR3: CASSLVGLANEKLFF
DNA: TGTGCCAGCAGCTTAGTAGGGTTGGCTAATGAAAAACTGTTTTTT

V: TRBV7-8
D: .
J: TRBJ2-7
CDR3: CASSTRTEYLSSYEQYF
DNA: TGTGCCAGCAGCACCCGGACAGAATACTTGAGCTCCTACGAGCAGTACTTC

V: TRBV11-3
D: .
J: TRBJ1-5
CDR3: CASTRQAGSNQPQHF
DNA: TGTGCCAGCACCCGACAGGCGGGAAGCAATCAGCCCCAGCATTTT

V: TRBV7-9
D: TRBD1
J: TRBJ2-5
CDR3: CASSLPGGQETQYF
DNA: TGTGCCAGCAGCTTACCAGGGGGCCAAGAGACCCAGTACTTC

V: TRBV7-9
D: TRBD1
J: TRBJ2-1
CDR3: CASSRTTTGSGFNEQFF
DNA: TGTGCCAGCAGCCGGACCACGACAGGGAGTGGGTTCAATGAGCAGTTCTTC

V: TRBV4-3
D: TRBD2
J: TRBJ2-3
CDR3: CASSQDPRGLAGVLDTQYF
DNA: TGCGCCAGCAGCCAAGATCCGAGGGGACTAGCGGGAGTTTTAGATACGCAGTATTTT

V: TRBV27
D: .
J: TRBJ2-7
CDR3: CASSPGRRLGLDEQYF
DNA: TGTGCCAGCAGTCCAGGTCGACGATTGGGGCTCGACGAGCAGTACTTC

V: TRBV6-5
D: .
J: TRBJ2-6
CDR3: CASSYDSGANVLTF
DNA: TGTGCCAGCAGTTACGACTCTGGGGCCAACGTCCTGACTTTC

V: TRBV4-1
D: .
J: TRBJ2-3
CDR3: CASSQDAGVRTDTQYF
DNA: TGCGCCAGCAGCCAAGATGCCGGGGTTCGAACAGATACGCAGTATTTT

V: TRBV7-6
D: TRBD1
J: TRBJ2-2
CDR3: CASSLGPSGTVTGELFF
DNA: TGTGCCAGCAGCTTAGGTCCCTCCGGGACAGTCACCGGGGAGCTGTTTTTT

V: TRBV6-6
D: .
J: TRBJ1-1
CDR3: CASKGGGTEAFF
DNA: TGTGCCAGCAAAGGGGGTGGAACTGAAGCTTTCTTT

V: TRBV13
D: TRBD1
J: TRBJ1-3
CDR3: CASSFNRGSGNTIYF
DNA: TGTGCCAGCAGCTTTAACAGGGGCTCTGGAAACACCATATATTTT

V: TRBV18
D: .
J: TRBJ1-1
CDR3: CASSPPSNGGRTEAFF
DNA: TGTGCCAGCTCACCCCCTTCGAATGGGGGACGCACTGAAGCTTTCTTT

V: TRBV9
D: .
J: TRBJ2-7
CDR3: CASSVGGQGAGEQYF
DNA: TGTGCCAGCAGCGTAGGGGGACAAGGTGCCGGCGAGCAGTACTTC

V: TRBV6-6
D: .
J: TRBJ2-7
CDR3: CASSYTPYEQYF
DNA: TGTGCCAGCAGTTACACACCCTACGAGCAGTACTTC

V: TRBV29-1
D: .
J: TRBJ1-2
CDR3: CSVEGQQGKGYTF
DNA: TGCAGCGTTGAAGGGCAGCAGGGGAAGGGCTACACCTTC

V: TRBV27
D: .
J: TRBJ2-3
CDR3: CASSLIGVSDTQYF
DNA: TGTGCCAGCAGTTTAATAGGCGTCTCAGATACGCAGTATTTT

V: TRBV7-9
D: .
J: TRBJ2-6
CDR3: CASSLRDAAYSGANVLTF
DNA: TGTGCCAGCAGCTTACGAGACGCAGCTTACTCTGGGGCCAACGTCCTGACTTTC

V: TRBV7-6
D: TRBD1
J: TRBJ2-5
CDR3: CASSLMGQGGETQYF
DNA: TGTGCCAGCAGCCTTATGGGACAGGGAGGTGAGACCCAGTACTTC

V: TRBV7-6
D: TRBD2
J: TRBJ2-1
CDR3: CASSLKSGGASYNEQFF
DNA: TGTGCCAGCAGCTTAAAAAGCGGGGGGGCCTCCTACAATGAGCAGTTCTTC

V: TRBV6-5
D: TRBD2
J: TRBJ2-1
CDR3: CASSPLAGGYNEQFF
DNA: TGTGCCAGCAGTCCTCTAGCGGGGGGGTACAATGAGCAGTTCTTC

V: TRBV6-4
D: .
J: TRBJ2-1
CDR3: CASSDSGNEQFF
DNA: TGTGCCAGCAGTGATTCGGGTAATGAGCAGTTCTTC

V: TRBV6-4
D: .
J: TRBJ2-7
CDR3: CASSDSSRLIGYEQYF
DNA: TGTGCCAGCAGTGACTCAAGTAGACTAATCGGCTACGAGCAGTACTTC

V: TRBV10-3
D: .
J: TRBJ2-2
CDR3: CAISESGGANTGELFF
DNA: TGTGCCATCAGTGAATCGGGCGGCGCGAACACCGGGGAGCTGTTTTTT

V: TRBV30
D: .
J: TRBJ2-7
CDR3: CAWSDPTVALTYEQYF
DNA: TGTGCCTGGAGTGACCCCACAGTCGCCCTCACCTACGAGCAGTACTTC